Listed here are 31 T cell receptor beta chains from one sample, sequenced in a study of blood T cell repertoires in COVID-19. The protocol was immunoSEQ multiplex PCR, while the TCRdb copy is restricted to in-frame clones and leaves out a portion. In the table there are some 300,000 clones, about 88% of which are singletons. Sequenced input: peripheral blood. The receptors shown here come from a woman between 65 and 79 years old with COVID-19, enrolled during active disease.

The chain combines TRBV18 with TRBJ1-5; D is perhaps TRBD1 (6 bases). From germline, CDR1 is KGHSH and CDR2 LQKENI. The V and J ends lost 6 bases and 7 bases respectively, with 13 bases between them. The CDR3 spans 13 residues. As DNA, the CDR3 is TGTGCCAGCTCCCCAGGGGCCAGGCAGCCCCAGCATTTT. It translates to CASSPGARQPQHF.

The sample holds one count of this clone. The chain carries TRBV4-1 and TRBJ2-3; no reliable D call. The CDR3 has 16 residues. Germline-derived CDR1 and CDR2 are MGHRA and YSYEKL. V was trimmed by 1 base and J by 1 base, leaving 12 bases between them. CDR3 sequence: CASSQAPSSRTDTQYF. The CDR3 nucleotides read TGCGCCAGCAGCCAAGCCCCTAGTTCTCGCACAGATACGCAGTATTTT.

This chain connects TRBV5-1 to TRBJ1-1, with 10 bases identical to TRBD1. This CDR3 has 15 amino acids. The V gene end was trimmed by 4 bases and the J gene end by 4 bases; junction bases not matched to a gene: 7. The germline CDR1 and CDR2 sequences are SGHRS and YFSETQ. The CDR3 region is CASSLTGGLVTEAFF. The CDR3 bases are TGCGCCAGCAGCCTGACAGGGGGCCTGGTCACTGAAGCTTTCTTT.

V gene TRBV29-1 combines with J gene TRBJ1-1; D possibly corresponds to TRBD1 (5 bases). CDR3 length equals 10 residues. V was pared by 4 bases and J by 6 bases, with 6 bases between. Germline CDR1 reads SQVTM; CDR2 reads ANQGSEA. CDR3 DNA: TGCAGCGTTGTCAGGGCTGAAGCTTTCTTT. Amino acids: CSVVRAEAFF.

The rearrangement links TRBV7-3 to TRBJ2-3; D might be TRBD1 (5 bases). V lost 1 base, J lost 6 bases, and 11 bases lay in between. CDR3 length equals 14 residues. CDR1 SGHTA and CDR2 FQGTGA come from the germline V gene. CDR3 in DNA: TGTGCCAGCAGCTTAAAGGGGCAACCGGATACGCAGTATTTT. Translating gives CASSLKGQPDTQYF.

The count of this clone is one. The genes are TRBV27 and TRBJ1-4, with D possibly TRBD1 on 5 matching bases. Trimming left V 5 bases short and J 5 bases short, with 6 bases between. CDR1 and CDR2 from the germline V gene are MNHEY and SMNVEV (reference sequence). The CDR3 extends over 12 amino acids. This CDR3 is CASSRTNEKLFF. The CDR3 DNA reads TGTGCCAGCAGTAGGACAAATGAAAAACTGTTTTTT. Filled out from reference TRBV27 and TRBJ1-4, the complete variable domain reads EAQVTQNPRYLITVTGKKLTVTCSQNMNHEYMSWYRQDPGLGLRQIYYSMNVEVTDKGDVPEGYKVSRKEKRNFPLILESPSPNQTSLYFCASSRTNEKLFFGSGTQLSVL.

V gene TRBV2 combines with J gene TRBJ1-2; D gene uncertain. The CDR3 runs to 11 residues. Germline V gives CDR1 SNHLY, CDR2 FYNNEI. Trimming stripped 6 bases from V and 2 bases from J, with 4 bases between. The DNA of the CDR3 is TGTGCCAGCAGACAGAACTATGGCTACACCTTC. It translates to CASRQNYGYTF.

The chain links TRBV5-1 to TRBJ1-1; D may be TRBD1 (6 bases). Trimming shortened V by 1 base and J by 1 base, and 8 bases separated the two germline ends. The CDR3 totals 14 residues. Germline V gene lookup returns CDR1 SGHRS and CDR2 YFSETQ. The CDR3, as DNA: TGCGCCAGCAGCTTGACAGGGTCGAACACTGAAGCTTTCTTT. Translated: CASSLTGSNTEAFF.

This chain connects TRBV4-2 to TRBJ1-3; the D is unclear. V gave up 3 bases and J gave up 7 bases, with 25 bases separating them. Germline V gene data show CDR1 as LGHNA and CDR2 as YNFKEQ. The CDR3 is 18 amino acids. The CDR3 coding sequence is TGTGCCAGCAGCCAGATCTGGACCGAAGGCTTCCCGGGGAACACCATATATTTT. Its translation: CASSQIWTEGFPGNTIYF.

The chain joins TRBV29-1 to TRBJ2-1, with 9 bases matching TRBD1. CDR1 and CDR2 (germline): SQVTM, ANQGSEA. The CDR3 extends over 16 amino acids. V trimming: 2 bases; J trimming: 0 bases; junction bases outside the gene matches: 5. In nucleotides, the CDR3 is TGCAGCGTTGAACAAGGGACAGGGAGCTCCTACAATGAGCAGTTCTTC. It specifies CSVEQGTGSSYNEQFF.

The chain employs TRBV7-9 and TRBJ1-2; D is ambiguous. Germline V lookup: CDR1 SEHNR, CDR2 FQNEAQ (reference sequence). CDR3 length: 16 amino acids. The ends were cut back, 8 bases at V and 0 bases at J, with 19 bases in the middle. CDR3: CASGDHYEEANYGYTF. The CDR3 nucleotides are TGTGCCAGCGGAGACCACTACGAAGAGGCTAACTATGGCTACACCTTC.

Remarks on this clone: Other DNA sequences in the sample encode the same CDR3. The rearrangement joins TRBV7-9 to TRBJ2-7; a weak D match, TRBD1 (6 bases). The V gene's germline CDR1 is SEHNR and CDR2 FQNEAQ (reference sequence). V gave up 1 base and J gave up 4 bases, with 8 bases separating them. The CDR3 has 13 residues. The CDR3 spells CASSLDTGYEQYF. Written as DNA, the CDR3 is TGTGCCAGCAGCTTAGACACAGGGTACGAGCAGTACTTC.

This clone was detected once. CDR3 amino acids: CASSTGTGVEKLFF. CDR3 DNA: TGTGCCAGCAGTACCGGGACAGGGGTTGAAAAACTGTTTTTT. The rearrangement links TRBV6-5 to TRBJ1-4; TRBD1 agrees at 10 bases. Trimming at V came to 5 bases and at J to 7 bases, leaving 4 bases not matched to a gene. Germline CDR1 reads MNHEY; CDR2 reads SVGAGI. The CDR3 covers 14 residues.

This chain connects TRBV3-1 (or the pseudogene TRBV3-2) to TRBJ2-7; D gene uncertain. Germline loops: CDR1 LGHDT, CDR2 YNNKEL (reference sequence). V was cut by 1 base and J by 3 bases, with 13 bases left in between. The CDR3 runs 15 residues. The CDR3 DNA is TGTGCCAGCAGCCAAGGGAGAGCCACGGGCTACGAGCAGTACTTC. This encodes CASSQGRATGYEQYF.

The chain has TRBV10-3 and TRBJ2-1, with a tentative D call TRBD1 (6 bases). Trimming cost V 3 bases and J 7 bases, with 10 bases left between them. CDR1 and CDR2 from the germline V gene are ENHRY and SYGVKD. CDR3 length equals 13 residues. CDR3 in amino acids: CAISDRTANEQFF. As DNA, the CDR3 is TGTGCCATCAGTGATCGGACAGCTAATGAGCAGTTCTTC.

V usage is TRBV30 and J usage is TRBJ2-2; D ambiguous. CDR1 is GTSNPN and CDR2 is SVGIG in the germline V gene (reference sequence). The germline V and J ends were trimmed by 0 bases and 9 bases, with 11 bases remaining between them. The CDR3 runs to 13 residues. In DNA form, the CDR3 reads TGTGCCTGGAGTGTGGGCGCTAACCGGGAGCTGTTTTTT. As protein: CAWSVGANRELFF.

This sequence joins TRBV4-2 and TRBJ1-2, with unresolved D. The ends were cut back, 3 bases at V and 1 base at J, with 12 bases in the middle. The germline V gene has CDR1 LGHNA and CDR2 YNFKEQ. This CDR3 has 15 residues. The CDR3 reads CASSQTTTLNYGYTF. The DNA for the CDR3 is TGTGCCAGCAGCCAGACAACGACCCTTAACTATGGCTACACCTTC.

V usage is TRBV7-2 and J usage is TRBJ2-7; the match to TRBD2 covers 8 bases. CDR3 length equals 16 residues. The germline V gene encodes CDR1 SGHTA and CDR2 FQGNSA. The ends lost 1 base at V and 4 bases at J; junction bases unmatched: 9. The CDR3 here is CASSLDPRGGLYEQYF. The CDR3 DNA reads as TGTGCCAGCAGCTTAGACCCCCGGGGGGGCTTATACGAGCAGTACTTC.

The V call is TRBV2, the J call TRBJ1-6; no clear D gene. CDR1 is SNHLY and CDR2 is FYNNEI in the germline V gene. The CDR3 is 14 amino acids. The V gene lost 8 bases and the J gene lost 10 bases, with 18 bases spanning the gap. The CDR3 protein is CASRIAGVGSPLHF. Here the CDR3 DNA reads TGTGCCAGCCGCATAGCGGGAGTTGGCTCACCCCTCCACTTT.

The chain uses TRBV9 and TRBJ2-3; TRBD2 matches 9 bases. The CDR3 is made up of 17 amino acids. Germline trimming cut 3 bases from V and 6 bases from J; bases unmatched to any gene: 14. The germline V gene has CDR1 SGDLS and CDR2 YYNGEE. CDR3 coding DNA: TGTGCCAGCAGCGCATCTGGCGGGGGGGCCATATATGATACGCAGTATTTT. Translation gives CASSASGGGAIYDTQYF.

In the case of this clone: The junction does not match germline at one end; this may be a read error. The gene calls are TRBV27 and TRBJ1-2; 7 nucleotides align to TRBD1. CDR3 length equals 13 residues. From germline, CDR1 is MNHEY and CDR2 SMNVEV (reference sequence). This CDR3 is CASSFNDRAPYAF. For the CDR3, the DNA is TGTGCCAGCAGTTTCAACGACAGGGCCCCCTATGCCTTC.

V is TRBV6-5 and J is TRBJ2-2; D is unresolved. CDR1 is MNHEY and CDR2 is SVGAGI in the germline V gene. V dropped 2 bases and J dropped 5 bases, with 15 bases sitting between them. The CDR3 consists of 16 residues. For the CDR3, the DNA is TGTGCCAGCAGTTACGCTCGAGGAGAAGTAACCGGGGAGCTGTTTTTT. Its translation: CASSYARGEVTGELFF.

V gene TRBV7-2 combines with J gene TRBJ2-7, with D maybe TRBD1 (6 bases). V shed 6 bases and J shed 5 bases, with 11 bases lying between them. The V gene's germline CDR1 is SGHTA and CDR2 FQGNSA. This CDR3 is 12 amino acids long. CDR3 nucleotide sequence: TGTGCCAGCAGGAGAGGGGGAGACGAGCAGTACTTC. It specifies CASRRGGDEQYF.

This clone was recorded once. This chain links TRBV7-6 with TRBJ2-7; D perhaps matches TRBD2 (7 bases). Trimming pared 2 bases from V and 7 bases from J, leaving 15 bases between. The germline gives CDR1 SGHVS, CDR2 FNYEAQ. CDR3 length: 14 amino acids. CDR3 coding DNA: TGTGCCAGCAGCTTACGGGCGGGGGCCTCTGAGCAGTACTTC. Translating it yields CASSLRAGASEQYF.

This chain uses TRBV5-1 with TRBJ2-6; D not resolved. Trimming took 4 bases from V and 0 from J, leaving 5 bases between them. This CDR3 region has 14 residues. Germline CDR1 reads SGHRS; CDR2 reads YFSETQ. The CDR3 reads CASSASSGANVLTF. CDR3 nucleotide sequence: TGCGCCAGCAGCGCGAGCTCTGGGGCCAACGTCCTGACTTTC.

The chain links TRBV28 to TRBJ1-2; 7 nucleotides match TRBD1. Unmatched junction bases numbered 3, after V lost 7 bases and J lost 4 bases. CDR1 is MDHEN and CDR2 is SYDVKM in the germline V gene. The CDR3 extends over 12 amino acids. The DNA for the CDR3 is TGTGCCAGCACTACAGGGGTCTATGGCTACACCTTC. Its protein product is CASTTGVYGYTF.

This rearrangement joins TRBV12-5 to TRBJ2-1, with TRBD2 as a possible D gene (5 bases). CDR1 is LGHNT, CDR2 FRNRAP, per germline. V lost 0 bases and J 0 bases, leaving 24 bases between the germline ends. The CDR3 is 21 residues long. The CDR3 sequence is CASGLVQDGRLAMSSYNEQFF. The DNA for the CDR3 is TGTGCTAGTGGTTTGGTACAAGACGGGCGGCTAGCTATGAGCTCCTACAATGAGCAGTTCTTC.

V usage is TRBV19 and J usage is TRBJ1-1, with D maybe TRBD1 (5 bases). With 3 bases removed from V and 3 bases from J, the gap between germline ends came to 11 bases. The length of the CDR3 is 14 residues. Germline assignment: CDR1 LNHDA and CDR2 SQIVND (reference sequence). The CDR3 DNA follows: TGTGCCAGTAGTATTCAGGGACTTCACACTGAAGCTTTCTTT. It translates to CASSIQGLHTEAFF.

This chain connects TRBV24-1 to TRBJ2-1; D ambiguous. Germline loops: CDR1 KGHDR, CDR2 SFDVKD. Trimming shortened V by 7 bases and J by 0 bases, and 15 bases separated the two germline ends. The CDR3 covers 16 residues. In DNA, the CDR3 is TGTGCCACCAGATCGGGTCCGCTGAGCTCCTACAATGAGCAGTTCTTC. The encoded protein is CATRSGPLSSYNEQFF.

The V call is TRBV27, the J call TRBJ2-3; maybe TRBD1 (6 bases). This CDR3 contains 18 residues. From germline, CDR1 is MNHEY and CDR2 SMNVEV (reference sequence). V gave up 2 bases and J gave up 10 bases, with 28 bases separating them. The CDR3 region has the DNA TGTGCCAGCAGTTTAATTACTGGGGGCCAAGGGGGATACGTTCCGCAGTATTTT. It yields the protein CASSLITGGQGGYVPQYF.

This sequence joins TRBV11-2 and TRBJ2-2; D is perhaps TRBD1 (6 bases). Germline V gives CDR1 SGHAT, CDR2 FQNNGV. V lost 3 bases to trimming and J lost 6 bases, with 8 bases between them. There are 13 residues in the CDR3. CDR3 in amino acids: CASSLKGAGELFF. The DNA of the CDR3 is TGTGCCAGCAGCTTGAAGGGGGCCGGGGAGCTGTTTTTT.